This T cell receptor beta chain was captured in a study of tumor-infiltrating lymphocytes in primary liver carcinoma. Across the whole study: Samples produced roughly 3.65 to 7.5 million productive TCRbeta reads, comparable across tissue types. Study-wide findings and caveats: Tumor top-250-clone fractions significantly exceeded those of blood (p = 0.039).

Looked up from germline, CDR1 is SGHNT and CDR2 is YYREEE (reference sequence). The CDR3 contains 18 residues. Joint extraction of RNA and DNA used about 17-31 mg of bulk tissue that was unsorted. Details on this clonotype: Its antigen is unknown.

Researchers generated TCR beta cDNA from roughly 520 ng of total RNA, relying on a constant-region primer. A slightly modified ARM-PCR protocol with three nested multiplex PCR rounds produced these TCR beta libraries. PCR rounds one and two used TRBV1-TRBV30 forward primers with a C-beta reverse primer for roughly 10 cycles each. TCRdb fed the multiplex PCR reads into MiXCR, producing one record per CDR3 protein. This table has more than 95,000 distinct CDR3 sequences, 64% appearing once. The sequence came from a woman between 55 and 75 years old with primary liver carcinoma and hepatitis B virus infection. The sequencing sample was made of liver tumor tissue from sampling region 3. Subset meaning: tumor region T3, left-lateral pole. This sequence joins TRBV5-4 and TRBJ2-6; 11 bases are a match to TRBD1. This chain's CDR3 is CAGSLTGQGALGANVLTF. In DNA, the CDR3 is TGTGCTGGCAGCTTGACCGGACAGGGGGCGCTTGGGGCCAACGTCCTGACTTTC.